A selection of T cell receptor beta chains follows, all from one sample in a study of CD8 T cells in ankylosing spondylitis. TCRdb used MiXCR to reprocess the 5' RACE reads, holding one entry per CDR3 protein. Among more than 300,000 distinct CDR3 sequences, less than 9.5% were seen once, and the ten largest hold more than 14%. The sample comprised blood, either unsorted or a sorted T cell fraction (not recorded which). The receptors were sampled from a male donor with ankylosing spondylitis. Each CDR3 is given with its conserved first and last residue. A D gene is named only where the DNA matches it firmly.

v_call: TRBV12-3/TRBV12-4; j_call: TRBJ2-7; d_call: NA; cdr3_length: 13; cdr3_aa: CASSWGGGYEQYF
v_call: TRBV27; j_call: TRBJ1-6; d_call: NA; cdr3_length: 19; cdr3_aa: CASSLSTGQLLSYNSPLHF
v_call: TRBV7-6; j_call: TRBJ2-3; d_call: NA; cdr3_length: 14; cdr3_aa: CASSLRRLTDTQYF
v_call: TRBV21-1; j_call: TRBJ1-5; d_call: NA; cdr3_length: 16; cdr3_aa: CASSLGDRNSNQPQHF
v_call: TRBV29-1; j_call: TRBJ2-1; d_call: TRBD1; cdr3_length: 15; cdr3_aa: CSVGRTGGRRNEQFF
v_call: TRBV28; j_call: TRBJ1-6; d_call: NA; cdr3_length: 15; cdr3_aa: CASSIPGAGRSPLHF
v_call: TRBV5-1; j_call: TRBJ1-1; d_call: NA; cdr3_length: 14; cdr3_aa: CASSYGAAGTEAFF
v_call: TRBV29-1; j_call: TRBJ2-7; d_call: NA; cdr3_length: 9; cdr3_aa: CSVRYEQYF
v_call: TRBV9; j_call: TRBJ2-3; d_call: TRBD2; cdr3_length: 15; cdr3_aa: CVSSLGAGYTDTQYF
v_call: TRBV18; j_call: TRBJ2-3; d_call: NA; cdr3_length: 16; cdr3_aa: CASSRNLQGGPDTQYF
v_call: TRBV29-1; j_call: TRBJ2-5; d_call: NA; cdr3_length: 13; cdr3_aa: CSVGDSTQETQYF
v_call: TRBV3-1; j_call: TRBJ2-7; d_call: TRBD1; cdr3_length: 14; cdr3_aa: CASSQPDRASEQYF
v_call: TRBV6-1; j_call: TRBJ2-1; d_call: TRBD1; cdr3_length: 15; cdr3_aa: CASRPSGGMIDEQFF
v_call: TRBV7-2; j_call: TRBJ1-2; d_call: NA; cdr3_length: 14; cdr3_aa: CASSLGRDTGGYTF
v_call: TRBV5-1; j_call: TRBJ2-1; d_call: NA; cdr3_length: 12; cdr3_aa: CASSLAGFEQFF
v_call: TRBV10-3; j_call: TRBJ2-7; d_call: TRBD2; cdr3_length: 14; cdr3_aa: CAIRDSGKDYEQYF
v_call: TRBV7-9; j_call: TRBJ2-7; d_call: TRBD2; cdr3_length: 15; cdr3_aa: CASSLSGDLAYEQYF
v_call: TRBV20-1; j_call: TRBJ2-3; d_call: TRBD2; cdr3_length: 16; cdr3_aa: CSAREGRGVSTDTQYF
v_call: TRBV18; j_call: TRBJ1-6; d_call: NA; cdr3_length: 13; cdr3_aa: CASSPPQGSPLHF
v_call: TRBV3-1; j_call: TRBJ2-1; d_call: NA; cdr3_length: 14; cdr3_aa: CASSQDYVYNEQFF
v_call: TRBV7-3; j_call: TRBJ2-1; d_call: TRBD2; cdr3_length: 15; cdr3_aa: CASSARTSGSFEQFF
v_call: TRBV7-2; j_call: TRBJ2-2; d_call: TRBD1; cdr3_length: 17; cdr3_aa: CASSTRGGQVNTGELFF
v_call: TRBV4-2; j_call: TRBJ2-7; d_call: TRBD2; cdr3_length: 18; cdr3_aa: CASSQGLAGEVYSYEQYF
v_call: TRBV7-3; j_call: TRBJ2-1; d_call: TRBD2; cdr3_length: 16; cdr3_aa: CASSLIALADDNEQFF
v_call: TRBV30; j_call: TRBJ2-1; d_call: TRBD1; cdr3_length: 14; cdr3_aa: CAWSGDRGPNEQFF
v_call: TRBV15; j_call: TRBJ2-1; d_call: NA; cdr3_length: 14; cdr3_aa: CATSNRGSYNEQFF
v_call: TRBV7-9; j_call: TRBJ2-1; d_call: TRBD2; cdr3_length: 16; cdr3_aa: CASSALFGGGYNEQFF
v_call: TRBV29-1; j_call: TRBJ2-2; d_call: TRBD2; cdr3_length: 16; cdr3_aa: CSARGGGTGDTGELFF
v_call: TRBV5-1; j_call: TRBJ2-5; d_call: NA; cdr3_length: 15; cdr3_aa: CASSLRGDGLQTQYF
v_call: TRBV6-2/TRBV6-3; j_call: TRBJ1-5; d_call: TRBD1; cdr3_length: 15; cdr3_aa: CASSPYRGFNQPQHF
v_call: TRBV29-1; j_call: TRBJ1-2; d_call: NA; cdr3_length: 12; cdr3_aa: CSAQGTRGGYTF
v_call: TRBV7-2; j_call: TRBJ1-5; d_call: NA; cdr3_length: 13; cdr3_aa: CASSLGDPVPQHF